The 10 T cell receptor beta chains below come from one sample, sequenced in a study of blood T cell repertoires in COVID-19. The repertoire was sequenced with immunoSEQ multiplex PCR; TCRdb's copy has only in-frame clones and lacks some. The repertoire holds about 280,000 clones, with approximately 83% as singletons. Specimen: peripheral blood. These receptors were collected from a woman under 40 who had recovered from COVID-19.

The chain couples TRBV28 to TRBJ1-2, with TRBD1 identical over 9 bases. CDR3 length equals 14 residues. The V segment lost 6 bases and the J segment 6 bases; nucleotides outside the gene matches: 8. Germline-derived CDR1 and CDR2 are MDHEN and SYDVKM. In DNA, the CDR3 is TGTGCCAGCAGCTACAGGGGGCTAGTCGATGGCTACACCTTC. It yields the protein CASSYRGLVDGYTF.

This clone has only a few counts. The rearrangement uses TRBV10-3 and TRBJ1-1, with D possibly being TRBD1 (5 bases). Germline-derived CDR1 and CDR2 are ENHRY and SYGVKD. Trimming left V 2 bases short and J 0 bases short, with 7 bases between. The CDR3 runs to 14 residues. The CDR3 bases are TGTGCCATCAGTGAGGGACACATGAACACTGAAGCTTTCTTT. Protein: CAISEGHMNTEAFF.

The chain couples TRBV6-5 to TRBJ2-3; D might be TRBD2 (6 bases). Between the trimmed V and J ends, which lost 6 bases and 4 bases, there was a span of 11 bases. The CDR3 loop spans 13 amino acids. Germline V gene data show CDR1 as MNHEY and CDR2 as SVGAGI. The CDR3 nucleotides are TGTGCCAGCAGAAAAGGAGGGGCAGATACGCAGTATTTT. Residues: CASRKGGADTQYF.

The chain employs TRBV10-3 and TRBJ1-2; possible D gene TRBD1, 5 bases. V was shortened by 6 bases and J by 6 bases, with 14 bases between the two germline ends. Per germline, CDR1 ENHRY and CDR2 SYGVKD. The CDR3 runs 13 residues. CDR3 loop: CAIRGPSTDGYTF. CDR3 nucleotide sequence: TGTGCCATCAGGGGGCCCTCGACGGATGGCTACACCTTC.

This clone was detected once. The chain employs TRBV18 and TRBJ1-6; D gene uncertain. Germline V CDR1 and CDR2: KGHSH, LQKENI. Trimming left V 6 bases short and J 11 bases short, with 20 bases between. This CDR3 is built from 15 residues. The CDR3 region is CASSRDGLERAPLHF. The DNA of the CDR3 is TGTGCCAGCTCGCGCGATGGCCTCGAACGGGCACCCCTCCACTTT.

The CDR3 DNA sequence: TGCAGCGTTCCCAGTGAGCCCCAGCATTTT. This gives the protein CSVPSEPQHF. V is TRBV29-1 and J is TRBJ1-5; unclear D gene. This CDR3 spans 10 amino acids. Germline assignment: CDR1 SQVTM and CDR2 ANQGSEA. V lost 5 bases, J lost 8 bases, and 7 bases lay in between.

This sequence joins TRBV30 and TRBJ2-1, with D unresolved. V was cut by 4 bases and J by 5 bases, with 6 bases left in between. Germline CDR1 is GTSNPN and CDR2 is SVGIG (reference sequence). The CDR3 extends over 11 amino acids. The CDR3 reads CAWTEDNEQFF. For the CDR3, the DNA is TGTGCCTGGACAGAAGACAATGAGCAGTTCTTC.

CDR3 protein: CAIRRDRGQGNTIYF. CDR3 in DNA: TGTGCCATCAGGAGGGACAGGGGGCAAGGGAACACCATATATTTT. The rearrangement links TRBV10-3 to TRBJ1-3, with 12 positions matching TRBD1. The germline V gene has CDR1 ENHRY and CDR2 SYGVKD. The junction had 7 bases not matched to a gene; V was cut back by 6 bases and J by 7 bases. The CDR3 is made up of 15 amino acids.

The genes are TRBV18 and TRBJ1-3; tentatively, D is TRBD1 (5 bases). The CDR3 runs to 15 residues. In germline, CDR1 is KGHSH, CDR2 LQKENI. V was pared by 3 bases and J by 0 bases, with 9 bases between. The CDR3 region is CASSPETASGNTIYF. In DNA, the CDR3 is TGTGCCAGCTCACCCGAGACAGCCTCTGGAAACACCATATATTTT.

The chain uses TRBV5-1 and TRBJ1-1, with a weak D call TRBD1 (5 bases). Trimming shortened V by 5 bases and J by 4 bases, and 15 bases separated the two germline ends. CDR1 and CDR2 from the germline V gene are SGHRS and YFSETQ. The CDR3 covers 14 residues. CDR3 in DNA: TGCGCCAGCAGTTATCAGGGAAGGGGCACTGAAGCTTTCTTT. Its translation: CASSYQGRGTEAFF.